This T cell receptor beta chain comes out of a study of control samples from healthy donors and cancer patients. Trimming at V came to 5 bases and at J to 10 bases, leaving 7 bases not matched to a gene. Germline assignment: CDR1 SGHAT and CDR2 FQDESV (reference sequence). The CDR3 is 13 residues long. Sequenced by immunoSEQ multiplex PCR; TCRdb stores in-frame clones only, minus some. The sample includes approximately 44,000 clones, 70% seen only once; the top ten take approximately 17%. The sequence was collected from a male donor with melanoma. The chain links TRBV11-1 to TRBJ1-4, with TRBD1 identical over 7 bases. The sample consisted of formalin-fixed, paraffin-embedded tissue. The DNA for the CDR3 is TGTGCCAGCAGCCCGGGACAGCGGGGAAAACTGTTTTTT. This codes for CASSPGQRGKLFF. The full variable domain, in which reference TRBV11-1 and TRBJ1-4 provide the parts outside the CDR3, is EAEVAQSPRYKITEKSQAVAFWCDPISGHATLYWYRQILGQGPELLVQFQDESVVDDSQLPKDRFSAERLKGVDSTLKIQPAELGDSAMYLCASSPGQRGKLFFGSGTQLSVL.